The entry below describes one T cell receptor (beta chain). The target antigen is unknown. Other DNA sequences in the same sample also yield this CDR3. The data were taken from a study of beta chain features in type 1 diabetes. At the level of the study: Patients looked much like healthy donors when it came to age, gender and cell yields.

Broader study findings: The study found moderately but significantly shorter TCRB CDR3s in all four CD4+ subsets of Type 1 diabetes patients. Any role of HLA type in TCRB rearrangement remained unresolved here. A pattern of fewer insertions and more deletions at VDJ junctions was seen in type 1 diabetes patients.

Cells sorted by CD45RO/CCR7/CD25/CD127/CD95/CD27 comprised CD4+ naive, central memory, regulatory and stem cell-like memory cells. All of the isolated RNA was reverse transcribed, so expressed TCRB transcripts were sequenced. Using immunoSEQ multiplex PCR, the repertoire was profiled, and TCRdb retains in-frame clones only, with some absent. In the table there are approximately 170,000 clones, 7.8% of which are singletons. This CDR3 has 14 amino acids. V lost 4 bases and J lost 5; bases outside the gene matches: 3. Germline V gene data show CDR1 as SGHRS and CDR2 as YFSETQ. The chain couples TRBV5-1 to TRBJ1-5; 10 bases are a match to TRBD1. The receptor was isolated from a woman aged 40 to 50 with type 1 diabetes. Sequenced input: central memory CD4+ T cells from blood. This chain's CDR3 is CASSLGTGDQPQHF. The CDR3 nucleotides are TGCGCCAGCAGCCTGGGGACAGGGGATCAGCCCCAGCATTTT.